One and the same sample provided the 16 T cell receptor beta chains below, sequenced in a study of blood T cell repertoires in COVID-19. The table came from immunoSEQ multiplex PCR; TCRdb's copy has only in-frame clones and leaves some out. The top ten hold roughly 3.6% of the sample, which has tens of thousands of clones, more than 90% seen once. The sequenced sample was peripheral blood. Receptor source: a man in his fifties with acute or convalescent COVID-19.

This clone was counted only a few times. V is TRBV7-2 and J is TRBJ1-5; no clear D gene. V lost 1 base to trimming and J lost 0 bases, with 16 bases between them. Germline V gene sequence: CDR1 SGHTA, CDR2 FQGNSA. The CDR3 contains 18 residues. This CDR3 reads CASSLVGVSGISNQPQHF. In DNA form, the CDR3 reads TGTGCCAGCAGCTTAGTCGGGGTGTCAGGAATTAGCAATCAGCCCCAGCATTTT.

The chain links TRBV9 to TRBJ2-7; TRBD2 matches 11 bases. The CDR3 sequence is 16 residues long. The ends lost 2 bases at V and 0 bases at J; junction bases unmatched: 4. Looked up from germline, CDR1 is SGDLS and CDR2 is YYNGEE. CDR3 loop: CASSVGLAESSYEQYF. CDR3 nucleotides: TGTGCCAGCAGCGTGGGACTAGCGGAGAGCTCCTACGAGCAGTACTTC.

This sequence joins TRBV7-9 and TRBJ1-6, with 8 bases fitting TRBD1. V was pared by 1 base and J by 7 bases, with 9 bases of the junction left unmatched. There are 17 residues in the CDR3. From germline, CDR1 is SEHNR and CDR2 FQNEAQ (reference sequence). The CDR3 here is CASSLDPGQGGNSPLHF. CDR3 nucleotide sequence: TGTGCCAGCAGCTTAGACCCTGGACAGGGTGGGAATTCACCCCTCCACTTT.

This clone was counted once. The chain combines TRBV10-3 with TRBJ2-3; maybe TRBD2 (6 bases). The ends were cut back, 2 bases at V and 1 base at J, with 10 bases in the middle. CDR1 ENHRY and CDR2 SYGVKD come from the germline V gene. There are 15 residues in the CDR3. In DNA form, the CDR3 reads TGTGCCATCAGTGAGGGGCCGGGGGGCACAGATACGCAGTATTTT. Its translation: CAISEGPGGTDTQYF.

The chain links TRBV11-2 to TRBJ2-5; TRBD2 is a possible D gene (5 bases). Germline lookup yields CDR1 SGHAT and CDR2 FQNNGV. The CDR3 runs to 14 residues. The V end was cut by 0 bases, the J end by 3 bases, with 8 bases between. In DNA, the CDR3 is TGTGCCAGCAGCTTAGAGCGGGTAAAAGAGACCCAGTACTTC. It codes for CASSLERVKETQYF.

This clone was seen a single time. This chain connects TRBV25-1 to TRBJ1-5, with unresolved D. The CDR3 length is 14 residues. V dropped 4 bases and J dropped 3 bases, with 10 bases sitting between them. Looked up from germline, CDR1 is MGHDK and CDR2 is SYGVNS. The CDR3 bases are TGTGCCAGCAGTGCCCTGGGCGTCAATCAGCCCCAGCATTTT. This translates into CASSALGVNQPQHF.

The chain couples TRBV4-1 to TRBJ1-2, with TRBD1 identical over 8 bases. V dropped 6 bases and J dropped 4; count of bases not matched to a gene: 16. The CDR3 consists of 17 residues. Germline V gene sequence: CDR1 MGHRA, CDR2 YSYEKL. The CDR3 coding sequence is TGCGCCAGCAGAGACTACGTCGGGACAGGAGACCCCTATGGCTACACCTTC. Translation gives CASRDYVGTGDPYGYTF.

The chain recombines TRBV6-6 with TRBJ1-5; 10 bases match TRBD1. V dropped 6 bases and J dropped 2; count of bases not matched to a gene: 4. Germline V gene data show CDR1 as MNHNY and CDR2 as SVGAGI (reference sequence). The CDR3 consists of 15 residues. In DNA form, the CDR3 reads TGTGCCAGCAGCTCCGGGACAGGGGGCAATCAGCCCCAGCATTTT. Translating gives CASSSGTGGNQPQHF.

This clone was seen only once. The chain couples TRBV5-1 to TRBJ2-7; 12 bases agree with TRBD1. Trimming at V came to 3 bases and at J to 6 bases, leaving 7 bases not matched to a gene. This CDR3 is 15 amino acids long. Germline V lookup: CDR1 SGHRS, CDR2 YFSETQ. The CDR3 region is CASSSPGQGALEQYF. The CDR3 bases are TGCGCCAGCAGCTCCCCGGGACAGGGGGCTCTCGAGCAGTACTTC.

The CDR3 is CATSRDRGPGNTIYF. CDR3 sequence (DNA): TGTGCCACCAGCAGGGATCGAGGGCCTGGAAACACCATATATTTT. The V gene is TRBV15, the J gene TRBJ1-3; no firm D call. The CDR3 totals 15 residues. V dropped 3 bases and J dropped 2 bases, with 11 bases sitting between them. The germline V gene has CDR1 LNHNV and CDR2 YYDKDF (reference sequence).

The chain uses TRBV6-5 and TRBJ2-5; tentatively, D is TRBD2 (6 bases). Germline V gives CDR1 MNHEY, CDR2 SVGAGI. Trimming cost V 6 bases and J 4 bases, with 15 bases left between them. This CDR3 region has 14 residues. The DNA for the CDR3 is TGTGCCAGCAGACGGCCGGACGGGAGAGAGACCCAGTACTTC. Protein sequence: CASRRPDGRETQYF.

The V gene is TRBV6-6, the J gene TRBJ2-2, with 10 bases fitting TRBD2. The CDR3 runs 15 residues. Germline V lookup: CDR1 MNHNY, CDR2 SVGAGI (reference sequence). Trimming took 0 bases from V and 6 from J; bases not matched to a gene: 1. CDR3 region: CASSYSGTSAGELFF. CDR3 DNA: TGTGCCAGCAGTTACTCAGGGACTAGCGCCGGGGAGCTGTTTTTT.

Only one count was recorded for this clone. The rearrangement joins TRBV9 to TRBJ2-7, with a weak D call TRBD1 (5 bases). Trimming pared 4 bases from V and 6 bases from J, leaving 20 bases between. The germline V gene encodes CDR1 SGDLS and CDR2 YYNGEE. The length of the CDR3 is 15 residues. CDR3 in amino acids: CASSRNGDSLGEQYF. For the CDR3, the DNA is TGTGCCAGCAGCCGTAACGGAGACAGCTTGGGCGAGCAGTACTTC.

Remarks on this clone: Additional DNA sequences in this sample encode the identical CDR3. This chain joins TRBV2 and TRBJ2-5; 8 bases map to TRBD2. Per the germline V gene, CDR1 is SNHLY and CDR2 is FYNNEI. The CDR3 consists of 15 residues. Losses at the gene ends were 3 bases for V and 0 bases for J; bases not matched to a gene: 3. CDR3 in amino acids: CASSDLAGYQETQYF. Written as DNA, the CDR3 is TGTGCCAGCAGTGATCTAGCGGGTTACCAAGAGACCCAGTACTTC.

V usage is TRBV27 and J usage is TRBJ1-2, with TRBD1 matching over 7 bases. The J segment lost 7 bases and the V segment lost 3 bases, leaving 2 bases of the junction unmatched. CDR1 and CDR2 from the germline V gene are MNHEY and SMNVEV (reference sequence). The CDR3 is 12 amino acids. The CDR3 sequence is CASSFDRAGYTF. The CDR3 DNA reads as TGTGCCAGCAGTTTCGACAGGGCTGGCTACACCTTC.

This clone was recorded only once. The DNA of the CDR3 is TGTGCCAGCAGTTCCCTGACTAGAATGTCCGACGAGCAGTACTTC. Translation: CASSSLTRMSDEQYF. The chain has TRBV11-2 and TRBJ2-7; D may be TRBD2 (6 bases). V lost 6 bases to trimming and J lost 5 bases, with 20 bases between them. This CDR3 is 15 amino acids long. Germline CDR1 is SGHAT and CDR2 is FQNNGV.